This T cell receptor (beta chain) is from a study of cytomegalovirus exposure and HLA in healthy donors. Study-wide points: Indistinguishable V segments such as TRBV6-2 and TRBV6-3 were excluded.

60 Vbeta and 13 Jbeta primers were used in PCR. Repertoires were generated with immunoSEQ multiplex PCR, while TCRdb's copy carries only in-frame clones and drops some. Of about 140,000 clones listed, roughly 80% are singletons. Comments on this clone: What it recognizes is unknown.

The V end was cut by 4 bases, the J end by 0 bases, with 10 bases between. Germline values: CDR1 SGHVS, CDR2 FQNEAQ. The CDR3 length is 15 residues. The clonotype was recovered from a man aged 40-49 years in good health and CMV-seropositive. The chain is built from TRBV7-8 and TRBJ1-3, with D uncertain. Sequences were obtained from PBMCs. The CDR3: CASSSEPFSGNTIYF. The CDR3 DNA reads as TGTGCCAGCAGCTCCGAGCCGTTCTCTGGAAACACCATATATTTT. The full variable domain, in which reference TRBV7-8 and TRBJ1-3 provide the parts outside the CDR3, is GAGVSQSPRYKVAKRGQDVALRCDPISGHVSLFWYQQALGQGPEFLTYFQNEAQLDKSGLPSDRFFAERPEGSVSTLKIQRTQQEDSAVYLCASSSEPFSGNTIYFGEGSWLTVV.